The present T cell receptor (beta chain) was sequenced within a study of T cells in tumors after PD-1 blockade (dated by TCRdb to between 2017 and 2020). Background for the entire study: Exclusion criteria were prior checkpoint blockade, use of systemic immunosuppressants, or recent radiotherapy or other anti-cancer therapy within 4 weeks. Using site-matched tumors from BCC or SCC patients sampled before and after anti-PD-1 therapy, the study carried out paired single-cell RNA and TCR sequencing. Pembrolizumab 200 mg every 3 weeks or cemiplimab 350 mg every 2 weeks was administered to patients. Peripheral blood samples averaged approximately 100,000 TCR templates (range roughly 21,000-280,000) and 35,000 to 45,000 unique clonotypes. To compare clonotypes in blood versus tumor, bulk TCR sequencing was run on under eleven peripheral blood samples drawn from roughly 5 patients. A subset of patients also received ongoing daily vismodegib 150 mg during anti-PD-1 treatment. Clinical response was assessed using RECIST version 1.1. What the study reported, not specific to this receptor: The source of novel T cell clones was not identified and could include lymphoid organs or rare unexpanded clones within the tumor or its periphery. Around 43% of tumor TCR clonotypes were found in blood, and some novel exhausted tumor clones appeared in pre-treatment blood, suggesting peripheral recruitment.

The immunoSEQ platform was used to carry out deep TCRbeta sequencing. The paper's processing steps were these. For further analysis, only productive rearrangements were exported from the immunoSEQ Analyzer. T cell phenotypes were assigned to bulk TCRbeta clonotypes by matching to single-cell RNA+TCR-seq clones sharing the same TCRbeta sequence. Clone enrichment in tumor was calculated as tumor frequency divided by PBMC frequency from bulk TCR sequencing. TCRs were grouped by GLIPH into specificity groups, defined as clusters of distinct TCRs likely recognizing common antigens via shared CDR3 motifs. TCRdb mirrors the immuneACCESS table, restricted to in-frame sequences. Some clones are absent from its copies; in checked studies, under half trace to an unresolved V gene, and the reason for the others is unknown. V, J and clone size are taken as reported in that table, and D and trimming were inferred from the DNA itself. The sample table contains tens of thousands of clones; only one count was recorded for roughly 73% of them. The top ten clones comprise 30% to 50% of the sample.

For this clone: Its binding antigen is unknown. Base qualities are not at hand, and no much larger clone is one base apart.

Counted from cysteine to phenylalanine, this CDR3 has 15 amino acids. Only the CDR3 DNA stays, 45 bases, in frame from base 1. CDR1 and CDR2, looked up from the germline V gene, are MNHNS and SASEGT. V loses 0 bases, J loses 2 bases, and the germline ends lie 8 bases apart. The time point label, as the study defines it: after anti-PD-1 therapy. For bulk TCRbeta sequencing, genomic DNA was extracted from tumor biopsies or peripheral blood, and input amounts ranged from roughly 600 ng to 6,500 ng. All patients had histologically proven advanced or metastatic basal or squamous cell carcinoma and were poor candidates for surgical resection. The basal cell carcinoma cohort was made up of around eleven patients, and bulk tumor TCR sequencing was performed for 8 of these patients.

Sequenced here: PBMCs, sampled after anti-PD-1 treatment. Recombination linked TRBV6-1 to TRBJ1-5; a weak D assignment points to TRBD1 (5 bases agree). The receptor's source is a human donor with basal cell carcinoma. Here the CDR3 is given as CASSEAGGGNQPQHF. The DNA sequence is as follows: TGTGCCAGCAGTGAAGCTGGGGGAGGCAATCAGCCCCAGCATTTT.